This T cell receptor beta chain was identified in a study of T cell responses to AZD1222 COVID-19 vaccine. Study information: Recipients boosted at about 4 weeks or about 12 weeks are pooled.

A note on this clone: Antigen unknown.

Findings of the study overall: A reported finding is that nearly half of spike-specific TCRs target unmutated variant regions. Mostly white British, mostly female donors; authors suggested clonal diversity may be underestimated.

The protocol was immunoSEQ multiplex PCR, while the TCRdb copy is restricted to in-frame clones and leaves out a portion. The data hold roughly 95,000 clones, with 70% to 90% observed a single time. CDR1 and CDR2 from the germline V gene are MDHEN and SYDVKM. The CDR3 loop spans 17 amino acids. V shed 1 base and J shed 0 bases, with 13 bases lying between them. Sequences were derived from peripheral blood, sampled on day 0 of AZD1222 vaccination. The clonotype was recovered from an adult in good health. V gene TRBV28 combines with J gene TRBJ1-5; maybe TRBD1 (5 bases). DNA of the CDR3: TGTGCCAGCAGTTTATTGGGACGGAGGAATAGCAATCAGCCCCAGCATTTT. Translation: CASSLLGRRNSNQPQHF.